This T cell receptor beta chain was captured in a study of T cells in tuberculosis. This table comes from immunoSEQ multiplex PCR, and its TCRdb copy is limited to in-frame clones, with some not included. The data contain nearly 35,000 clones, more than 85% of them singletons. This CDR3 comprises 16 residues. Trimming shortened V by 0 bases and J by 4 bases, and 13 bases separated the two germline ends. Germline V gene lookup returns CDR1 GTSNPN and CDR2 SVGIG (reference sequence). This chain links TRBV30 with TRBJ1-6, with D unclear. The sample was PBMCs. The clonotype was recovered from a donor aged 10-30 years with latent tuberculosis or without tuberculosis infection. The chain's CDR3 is CAWSVQPGIYNSPLHF. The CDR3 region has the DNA TGTGCCTGGAGTGTACAACCGGGAATTTATAATTCACCCCTCCACTTT.